This TCR beta chain is drawn from a study of shared clonotypes between healthy human individuals. Whole-study findings and limits: Rarefaction demonstrated incomplete sorted-subset sequencing despite large depth.

V lost 4 bases to trimming and J lost 4 bases; unmatched junction nucleotides: 8. This CDR3 has 15 residues. Germline CDR1 and CDR2: LNHNV and YYDKDF (reference sequence). The assay was immunoSEQ multiplex PCR, and TCRdb's table has in-frame clones only and misses some. Of 950,000 to 1,100,000 clones listed, around 74% are singletons. To note about this clone: Its antigen is still unknown.

The chain joins TRBV15 to TRBJ2-5; 8 bases line up with TRBD2. Source material: memory CD4+ T cells sorted from blood. Subset in this sample: CD45RA-negative fraction. The receptor was derived from a man younger than 35 in good health. The CDR3 DNA reads TGTGCCACCAGCAACCGGGGGGGCCGTGGAGAGACCCAGTACTTC. It encodes CATSNRGGRGETQYF.